Below, 31 T cell receptor beta chains from the same sample are listed, as sequenced in a study of T cell responses to AZD1222 COVID-19 vaccine. Only in-frame clones appear in the TCRdb table, and some are missing; sequencing was by immunoSEQ multiplex PCR. Among roughly 120,000 clones listed, roughly 92% were seen once. Material: peripheral blood, obtained 28 days after the second AZD1222 dose. The source of these receptors is an adult who received the AZD1222 COVID-19 vaccine.

This chain links TRBV7-2 with TRBJ1-4; D not certain. CDR1 and CDR2 (germline): SGHTA, FQGNSA. This CDR3 is built from 16 residues. V was shortened by 1 base and J by 0 bases, with 9 bases between the two germline ends. The CDR3 loop is CASSLGWAATNEKLFF. CDR3 bases: TGTGCCAGCAGCTTAGGGTGGGCTGCAACTAATGAAAAACTGTTTTTT.

This rearrangement joins TRBV3-1 (or the pseudogene TRBV3-2) to TRBJ1-1; D remains ambiguous. The V gene lost 6 bases and the J gene lost 2 bases, with 10 bases spanning the gap. Germline loops: CDR1 LGHDT, CDR2 YNNKEL (reference sequence). This CDR3 is built from 13 residues. CDR3 DNA: TGTGCCAGCAGAGGGAGGGCCAACACTGAAGCTTTCTTT. It specifies CASRGRANTEAFF.

The chain joins TRBV4-1 to TRBJ1-1, with D possibly TRBD1 on 5 matching bases. V gave up 8 bases and J gave up 0 bases, with 10 bases separating them. Germline V lookup: CDR1 MGHRA, CDR2 YSYEKL. The CDR3 is made up of 13 amino acids. The CDR3 spells CASGRGLNTEAFF. CDR3 in DNA: TGCGCCAGCGGCCGGGGGTTGAACACTGAAGCTTTCTTT.

This chain uses TRBV19 with TRBJ1-5, with 9 bases that match TRBD1. Germline loops: CDR1 LNHDA, CDR2 SQIVND (reference sequence). The CDR3 covers 15 residues. V lost 6 bases, J lost 7 bases, and 10 bases stayed unmatched. CDR3 loop: CASSLTGGRRQPQHF. The CDR3 bases are TGTGCCAGTAGCCTAACAGGGGGCAGGAGACAGCCCCAGCATTTT.

The chain joins TRBV7-9 to TRBJ1-1, with D tentatively TRBD1 (5 bases). The CDR3 loop spans 14 amino acids. CDR1 SEHNR and CDR2 FQNEAQ come from the germline V gene (reference sequence). V dropped 2 bases and J dropped 5 bases, with 12 bases sitting between them. The CDR3 protein is CASSLRGGETEAFF. The CDR3 DNA sequence: TGTGCCAGCAGCTTAAGGGGAGGGGAAACTGAAGCTTTCTTT.

This chain uses TRBV3-1 (or the pseudogene TRBV3-2) with TRBJ1-4; 9 positions agree with TRBD1. V lost 4 bases and J lost 6; bases outside the gene matches: 3. The CDR3 loop spans 14 amino acids. The germline V gene has CDR1 LGHDT and CDR2 YNNKEL (reference sequence). The CDR3 coding sequence is TGTGCCAGCAGCCCCCGGGACAGGGATGAAAAACTGTTTTTT. This gives the protein CASSPRDRDEKLFF.

The rearrangement joins TRBV7-6 to TRBJ1-1; D uncertain. This CDR3 has 14 residues. CDR1 and CDR2 from the germline V gene are SGHVS and FNYEAQ. V lost 2 bases, J lost 1 base, and 8 bases lay in between. The CDR3 DNA is TGTGCCAGCAGCTTACAGGAGGGGAACACTGAAGCTTTCTTT. It yields the protein CASSLQEGNTEAFF.

This chain links TRBV7-2 with TRBJ2-7; 8 nucleotides agree with TRBD1. Germline loops: CDR1 SGHTA, CDR2 FQGNSA. The CDR3 is 12 amino acids. The trim removed 8 bases at V and 3 bases at J, leaving 3 bases unmatched. The CDR3 protein is CASRQGLYEQYF. CDR3 coding DNA: TGTGCCAGCCGACAGGGGCTCTACGAGCAGTACTTC.

The chain carries TRBV5-3 and TRBJ1-1; a possible D gene is TRBD1 (5 bases). TRBV5-3 is known as an ORF, though its function is uncertain. V was clipped by 4 bases and J by 9 bases, with 10 bases between them. The CDR3 is made up of 11 amino acids. Here the CDR3 reads CARSPGTQAFF. The CDR3 DNA is TGTGCCAGAAGCCCCGGGACGCAAGCTTTCTTT.

This chain uses TRBV21-1 with TRBJ2-7; whether TRBD1, the table's D call, matches the DNA was not checked. TRBV21-1 counts as a pseudogene. This CDR3 spans 17 amino acids. The CDR3 reads CASSKALPTGTLPEQYF. The CDR3 DNA sequence: TGTGCCAGCAGCAAAGCCCTTCCGACAGGGACTTTGCCCGAGCAGTACTTC.

This chain joins TRBV21-1 and TRBJ2-7. TRBV21-1 is a documented pseudogene. The CDR3 extends over 16 amino acids. CDR3 sequence reads: CASRNWTGGDYYEQYF. CDR3 DNA sequence: TGTGCCAGCAGGAATTGGACAGGAGGGGACTACTACGAGCAGTACTTC.

This chain uses TRBV19 with TRBJ2-5, with no clear D. Germline values: CDR1 LNHDA, CDR2 SQIVND (reference sequence). Trimming pared 5 bases from V and 0 bases from J, leaving 13 bases between. The CDR3 contains 15 residues. DNA of the CDR3: TGTGCCAGTAGTTTAAGTCCGGTAGACCAAGAGACCCAGTACTTC. Translation gives CASSLSPVDQETQYF.

This clone came up a few times. This CDR3 reads CATSAGGSTDTQYF. CDR3 nucleotide sequence: TGTGCCACCAGCGCGGGAGGGAGCACAGATACGCAGTATTTT. The V call is TRBV24-1, the J call TRBJ2-3, with TRBD2 matching 9 bases. The CDR3 length is 14 residues. Germline trimming cut 7 bases from V and 0 bases from J; bases unmatched to any gene: 1. Germline V gives CDR1 KGHDR, CDR2 SFDVKD.

This CDR3 is CASSPLGNSNQPQHF. In nucleotides, the CDR3 is TGTGCCAGTAGCCCCTTGGGTAATAGCAATCAGCCCCAGCATTTT. This chain joins TRBV19 and TRBJ1-5; D is unresolved. The germline CDR1 and CDR2 sequences are LNHDA and SQIVND (reference sequence). The length of the CDR3 is 15 residues. Trimming left V 6 bases short and J 0 bases short, with 12 bases between.

The V and J genes are TRBV11-3 and TRBJ1-1, with D perhaps matching TRBD1 (5 bases). The CDR3 is 13 residues long. The germline V gene encodes CDR1 SGHNT and CDR2 YENEEA. The V and J ends lost 4 bases and 4 bases respectively, with 10 bases between them. CDR3 sequence (DNA): TGTGCCAGCAGCTACCAGGGCCTCACTGAAGCTTTCTTT. The encoded protein is CASSYQGLTEAFF.

The chain recombines TRBV5-1 with TRBJ1-2, with no clear D. The CDR3 sequence is 13 residues long. CDR1 and CDR2 from the germline V gene are SGHRS and YFSETQ. V was shortened by 0 bases and J by 1 base, with 4 bases between the two germline ends. As DNA, the CDR3 is TGCGCCAGCAGCTTGGCTGGTAACTATGGCTACACCTTC. Amino acids: CASSLAGNYGYTF.

The genes are TRBV6-2 or TRBV6-3 and TRBJ2-7, with D unclear. This CDR3 region has 12 residues. Germline V CDR1 and CDR2: MNHEY, SVGEGT. The ends were cut back, 0 bases at V and 7 bases at J, with 7 bases in the middle. The CDR3 DNA follows: TGTGCCAGCAGTTACTCTCTCAGGGAGCAGTACTTC. Translation: CASSYSLREQYF.

The chain combines TRBV3-1 (or the pseudogene TRBV3-2) with TRBJ1-1; D is undetermined. The CDR3 spans 15 residues. V lost 1 base and J 1 base, leaving 10 bases between the germline ends. Germline assignment: CDR1 LGHDT and CDR2 YNNKEL (reference sequence). CDR3 sequence reads: CASSQVGTANTEAFF. For the CDR3, the DNA is TGTGCCAGCAGCCAAGTAGGTACCGCGAACACTGAAGCTTTCTTT.

The J gene is TRBJ2-2, the V gene TRBV2; TRBD1 agrees at 8 bases. Germline values: CDR1 SNHLY, CDR2 FYNNEI. This CDR3 comprises 15 residues. The junction had 4 bases not matched to a gene; V was cut back by 6 bases and J by 1 base. CDR3 amino acids: CASSADRGNTGELFF. The DNA for the CDR3 is TGTGCCAGCAGCGCCGACAGGGGGAACACCGGGGAGCTGTTTTTT.

This rearrangement joins TRBV7-9 to TRBJ2-2; 9 nucleotides agree with TRBD1. V dropped 5 bases and J dropped 6; count of bases not matched to a gene: 1. Germline values: CDR1 SEHNR, CDR2 FQNEAQ (reference sequence). This CDR3 comprises 13 residues. The CDR3 nucleotides read TGTGCCAGCAGCCGACAGGGGGCCGGGGAGCTGTTTTTT. Encoded protein: CASSRQGAGELFF.

This chain joins TRBV27 and TRBJ2-7; D is unclear. The CDR3 sequence is 12 residues long. Germline-derived CDR1 and CDR2 are MNHEY and SMNVEV (reference sequence). V lost 4 bases and J 4 bases, leaving 8 bases between the germline ends. The CDR3: CASSSQGYEQYF. The CDR3 DNA follows: TGTGCCAGCAGTTCCCAAGGGTACGAGCAGTACTTC.

As DNA, the CDR3 is TGTGCCAGCAGCTTAGGACAGGGCGGCTATGGCTACACCTTC. It translates to CASSLGQGGYGYTF. The chain carries TRBV7-2 and TRBJ1-2; 7 nucleotides line up with TRBD1. V gave up 1 base and J gave up 4 bases; unmatched junction bases: 3. CDR3 length: 14 residues. The germline CDR1 and CDR2 sequences are SGHTA and FQGNSA.

The genes are TRBV15 and TRBJ2-4, with a weak D call TRBD1 (5 bases). Looked up from germline, CDR1 is LNHNV and CDR2 is YYDKDF (reference sequence). The V gene lost 0 bases and the J gene lost 5 bases, with 8 bases spanning the gap. CDR3 length: 14 residues. The CDR3 region has the DNA TGTGCCACCAGCAGAGATCAAGGGGAAAACATTCAGTACTTC. This translates into CATSRDQGENIQYF.

The chain carries TRBV5-4 and TRBJ2-1; D is possibly TRBD1 or TRBD2 (5 bases each). Per the germline V gene, CDR1 is SGHNT and CDR2 is YYREEE (reference sequence). Trimming left V 3 bases short and J 0 bases short, with 10 bases between. There are 15 residues in the CDR3. The CDR3 DNA is TGTGCCAGCAGCTACCGGGACCACTCCTACAATGAGCAGTTCTTC. Translating it yields CASSYRDHSYNEQFF.

The V gene is TRBV5-4, the J gene TRBJ1-2; 7 bases map to TRBD1. V shed 5 bases and J 4 bases; nucleotides not matched to a gene: 11. The CDR3 covers 15 residues. From germline, CDR1 is SGHNT and CDR2 YYREEE (reference sequence). This CDR3 is CASRPGTASSYGYTF. The CDR3 DNA sequence: TGTGCCAGCAGACCCGGGACAGCCTCTTCCTATGGCTACACCTTC.

The chain joins TRBV12-5 to TRBJ1-1; possible D gene TRBD1, 5 bases. Trimming left V 4 bases short and J 6 bases short, with 24 bases between. Germline V gives CDR1 LGHNT, CDR2 FRNRAP. There are 17 residues in the CDR3. In DNA, the CDR3 is TGTGCTAGTGGTTCCCCCCGGGGGACCTTGCTTGGAGCTGAAGCTTTCTTT. Its translation is CASGSPRGTLLGAEAFF.

The J gene is TRBJ1-5, the V gene TRBV6-5, with no clear D. This CDR3 contains 12 residues. Trimming cost V 7 bases and J 12 bases, with 16 bases left between them. CDR1 is MNHEY and CDR2 is SVGAGI in the germline V gene. The CDR3 sequence is CASTNKVGRQHF. The CDR3 bases are TGTGCCAGCACCAACAAGGTTGGGCGCCAGCATTTT.

This chain joins TRBV6-5 and TRBJ2-2, with D perhaps TRBD1 or TRBD2 (5 bases each). Between the trimmed V and J ends, which lost 7 bases and 2 bases, there was a span of 11 bases. Germline lookup yields CDR1 MNHEY and CDR2 SVGAGI. The CDR3 length is 14 residues. The CDR3 loop reads CASIPGTNTGELFF. The DNA of the CDR3 is TGTGCCAGCATCCCGGGGACCAACACCGGGGAGCTGTTTTTT.

The genes are TRBV4-1 and TRBJ2-7; D possibly corresponds to TRBD2 (6 bases). Germline V gives CDR1 MGHRA, CDR2 YSYEKL. The V end lost 4 bases, the J end lost 0 bases, and 13 bases lay between the germline ends. The CDR3 loop spans 15 amino acids. CDR3 DNA: TGCGCCAGCAGCCTTACTGGGACTTCCTCCTACGAGCAGTACTTC. As protein: CASSLTGTSSYEQYF.

This clone has a single count. V is TRBV6-2 or TRBV6-3 and J is TRBJ2-5; TRBD1 might be the D (6 bases). The CDR3 totals 15 residues. V shed 4 bases and J shed 1 base, with 13 bases lying between them. Germline V CDR1 and CDR2: MNHEY, SVGEGT. The CDR3 sequence is CASSWADRPQETQYF. The CDR3 DNA is TGTGCCAGCAGTTGGGCAGACAGGCCCCAAGAGACCCAGTACTTC.

The rearrangement joins TRBV7-2 to TRBJ1-1; no clear D gene. V was trimmed by 2 bases and J by 0 bases, leaving 16 bases between them. This CDR3 comprises 17 residues. Germline CDR1 is SGHTA and CDR2 is FQGNSA. CDR3 loop: CASSLIELDYLNTEAFF. The CDR3 DNA sequence: TGTGCCAGCAGCTTAATTGAGTTAGATTACTTGAACACTGAAGCTTTCTTT.